Listed below are T cell receptor beta chains from one sample, sequenced in a study of shared clonotypes between healthy human individuals. Data came from immunoSEQ multiplex PCR; TCRdb stores just in-frame clones and leaves some out. The sample yields fewer than 600,000 clones, roughly 79% seen once. The sequencing input was PBMCs. The receptor source for this set is a middle-aged woman in good health. Some clones in this sample may be carry-over from other donors' samples. Both conserved end residues are part of each CDR3. A D gene is named only where the DNA matches it firmly. The listing skips clone size in some rows; elsewhere it reads once, few, many or a size class.

D | J | length | size | V | DNA | CDR3
NA | TRBJ2-3 | 13 | NA | TRBV18 | TGTGCCAGCTCACCCCCCCCAAGGGATACGCAGTATTTT | CASSPPPRDTQYF
NA | TRBJ2-2 | 16 | NA | TRBV4-2 | TGTGCCAGCAGCCAAAGGAACACCCCGGGGACCGGGGAGCTGTTTTTT | CASSQRNTPGTGELFF
NA | TRBJ1-1 | 14 | few | TRBV10-3 | TGTGCCATCAGTGAAGGGTCACTGTTAACTGAAGCTTTCTTT | CAISEGSLLTEAFF
TRBD2 | TRBJ2-7 | 15 | NA | TRBV6-5 | TGTGCCAGCAGTCCATCTCTAGCGGGAGGTCACGAGCAGTACTTC | CASSPSLAGGHEQYF
NA | TRBJ2-7 | 14 | NA | TRBV28 | TGTGCCAGCAGTTTAGACCCCGCGGTCCACGAGCAGTACTTC | CASSLDPAVHEQYF
NA | TRBJ2-5 | 13 | NA | TRBV5-1 | TGCGCCAGCAGCTTCAAAGGAGATGAGACCCAGTACTTC | CASSFKGDETQYF
TRBD1 | TRBJ2-2 | 16 | NA | TRBV28 | TGTGCCAGCAGGTCTAAGGACAGGGCGATGACCGGGGAGCTGTTTTTT | CASRSKDRAMTGELFF
TRBD1 | TRBJ2-7 | 15 | NA | TRBV4-3 | TGCGCCAGCAGCCAAGTAGCAGGGGGTTCCTACGAGCAGTACTTC | CASSQVAGGSYEQYF
TRBD1 | TRBJ2-7 | 14 | NA | TRBV6-6 | TGTGCCAGCAGAAGACAGGGCTTCCCCTACGAGCAGTACTTC | CASRRQGFPYEQYF
NA | TRBJ2-2 | 18 | NA | TRBV27 | TGTGCCAGCAGTTTCCATCGCCGGGACCGCACGAACACCGGGGAGCTGTTTTTT | CASSFHRRDRTNTGELFF
NA | TRBJ1-3 | 16 | once | TRBV19 | TGTGCCAGTAGTATTCTTGGTGGCCCCGGCGGAAACACCATATATTTT | CASSILGGPGGNTIYF
TRBD1 | TRBJ1-2 | 15 | NA | TRBV18 | TGTGCCAGCTCACGAGACAGGGAACTTAACTATGGCTACACCTTC | CASSRDRELNYGYTF
NA | TRBJ2-1 | 11 | NA | TRBV19 | TGTGCCAGTCGTGTAGGCAATGAGCAGTTCTTC | CASRVGNEQFF
TRBD2 | TRBJ2-7 | 15 | NA | TRBV11-2 | TGTGCCAGCAGCTTGGGGACTAGCGTCGGCTACGAGCAGTACTTC | CASSLGTSVGYEQYF
NA | TRBJ1-1 | 16 | few | TRBV27 | TGTGCCAGCAGTTTATTTCACAGTACCATGAACACTGAAGCTTTCTTT | CASSLFHSTMNTEAFF
TRBD2 | TRBJ2-1 | 16 | NA | TRBV7-3 | TGTGCCAGCAGTCGACTAGCGGGAGGGGCCTACAATGAGCAGTTCTTC | CASSRLAGGAYNEQFF
NA | TRBJ2-7 | 13 | NA | TRBV7-6 | TGTGCCAGCAGCTTCGCTGCCAATTACGAGCAGTACTTC | CASSFAANYEQYF
NA | TRBJ2-5 | 13 | NA | TRBV25-1 | TGTGCCAGCAGTGACCCGACTATAGAGACCCAGTACTTC | CASSDPTIETQYF
NA | TRBJ2-7 | 12 | few | TRBV29-1 | TGCAGCGTTGAGTCCAATTCCTACGAGCAGTACTTC | CSVESNSYEQYF